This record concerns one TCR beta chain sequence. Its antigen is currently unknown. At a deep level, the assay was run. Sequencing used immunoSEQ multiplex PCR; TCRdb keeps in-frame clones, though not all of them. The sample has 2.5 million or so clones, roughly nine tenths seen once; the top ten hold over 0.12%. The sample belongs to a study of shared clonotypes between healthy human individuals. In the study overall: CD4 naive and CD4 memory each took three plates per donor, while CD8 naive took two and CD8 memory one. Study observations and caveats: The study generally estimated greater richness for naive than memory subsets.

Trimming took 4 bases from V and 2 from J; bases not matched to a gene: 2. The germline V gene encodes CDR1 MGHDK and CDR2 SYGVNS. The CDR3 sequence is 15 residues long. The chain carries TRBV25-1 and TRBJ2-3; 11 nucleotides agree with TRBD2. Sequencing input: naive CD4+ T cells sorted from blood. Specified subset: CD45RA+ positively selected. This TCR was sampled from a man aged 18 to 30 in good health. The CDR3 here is CASSASGGTTDTQYF. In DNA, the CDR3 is TGTGCCAGCAGTGCTAGCGGGGGGACCACAGATACGCAGTATTTT.